The clone carrying this TCR beta chain was seen repeatedly, ten times or more. Its specificity is not known. TCR alpha and TCR beta cDNA libraries with sample barcodes and UMIs came from 5'RACE using constant-segment primers. One entry per CDR3 protein results from TCRdb running MiXCR on the 5' RACE reads. The repertoire holds over 120,000 distinct CDR3 sequences, with about 5.5% as singletons. This sample is drawn from a study of T-cell memory formation after mild COVID-19. In the study overall: Largely, TCR clusters stayed within a single donor. Study-level points and caveats: The pre-infection memory compartment contained some responding clones, suggesting cross-reactive memory joined. CD4+ clones that contracted lay mainly in CM and EM; CD8+ ones lay in EMRA.

Per the germline V gene, CDR1 is SGHVS and CDR2 is FQNEAQ. J lost 0 bases, V lost 1 base, and 4 bases had no gene match. CDR3 length equals 17 residues. Sample: PBMCs or a T cell subset sorted from them (not recorded which). This TCR was sampled from an adult woman who had mild COVID-19 (a few samples of this study predate the infection). Cell type and time point are not known. The chain recombines TRBV7-8 with TRBJ2-1, with 9 bases aligning to TRBD2. The CDR3 nucleotides are TGTGCCAGCAGCTTAGTTAGAGCGGGAGGCTCCTACAATGAGCAGTTCTTC. Translation gives CASSLVRAGGSYNEQFF.